A single TCR beta chain is shown here with its context. Its cognate antigen is unknown. The data were obtained in a study of cytomegalovirus exposure and HLA in healthy donors. Looking at the study overall: Ancestry clustering placed about four fifths of around 400 genotyped donors in the Caucasian-associated cluster.

Both 60 Vbeta primers and 13 Jbeta primers went into the PCR. This table comes from immunoSEQ multiplex PCR, and its TCRdb copy is limited to in-frame clones, with some not included. The sample contains roughly 170,000 clones, 80% of which appear only once. Study findings and constraints: About 90% or about 30% of the time was how often most TCR beta V segments were productive, according to an earlier analysis. Usually a TCR sequence was rare, but some public TCRs were found in many donors.

Trimming pared 3 bases from V and 7 bases from J, leaving 15 bases between. The CDR3 covers 15 residues. The germline V gene has CDR1 SGHDN and CDR2 FVKESK. This chain links TRBV14 with TRBJ1-4; unclear D gene. Material: PBMCs. The TCR was taken from a man aged 25 to 45 in good health and CMV-seropositive. The CDR3 nucleotides read TGTGCCAGCAGCCAGAATATACGGGGAGGTGAAAAACTGTTTTTT. Residues: CASSQNIRGGEKLFF.